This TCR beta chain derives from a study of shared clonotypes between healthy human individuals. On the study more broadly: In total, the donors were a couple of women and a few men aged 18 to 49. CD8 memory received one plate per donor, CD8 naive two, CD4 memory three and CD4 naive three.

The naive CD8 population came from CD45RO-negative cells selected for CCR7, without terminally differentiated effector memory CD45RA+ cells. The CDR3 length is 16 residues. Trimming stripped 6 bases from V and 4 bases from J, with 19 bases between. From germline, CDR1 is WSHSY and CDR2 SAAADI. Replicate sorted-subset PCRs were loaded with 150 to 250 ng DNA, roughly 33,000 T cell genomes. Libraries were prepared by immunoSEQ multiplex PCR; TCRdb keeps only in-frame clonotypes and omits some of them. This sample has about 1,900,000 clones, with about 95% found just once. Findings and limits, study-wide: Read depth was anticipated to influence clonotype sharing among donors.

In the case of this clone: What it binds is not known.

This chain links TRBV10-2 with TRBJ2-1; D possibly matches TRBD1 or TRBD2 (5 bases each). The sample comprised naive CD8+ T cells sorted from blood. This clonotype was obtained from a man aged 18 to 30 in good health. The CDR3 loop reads CASRPPGAGLYNEQFF. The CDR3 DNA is TGCGCCAGCAGACCCCCCGGGGCTGGGCTTTACAATGAGCAGTTCTTC.